This is a list of T cell receptor beta chains from one sample in a study of blood T cell repertoires in COVID-19. Sequencing used immunoSEQ multiplex PCR; TCRdb keeps in-frame clones, though not all of them. The sample contains over 300,000 clones, around four fifths of which appear only once. Sequencing input: peripheral blood. These receptors all stem from a woman aged 45-59 years with acute or convalescent COVID-19. The conserved cysteine and the conserved F or W are not part of the CDR3 here. For some rows the clone size is stated as once, few or many, or as a class when expanded; others skip it.

CDR3 protein	clone size	CDR3 length	V gene	J gene
ASHQPRQGLDQPQH	.	14	TRBV19	TRBJ1-5
AWSRDYNSPLH	.	11	TRBV30	TRBJ1-6
AISGGGLADSTDTQY	once	15	TRBV10-3	TRBJ2-3
ASGSPSPDTQY	.	11	TRBV12-5	TRBJ2-3
ASSQDPAGNTGELF	few	14	TRBV3-1/TRBV3-2	TRBJ2-2
ASRGTGGVEQY	.	11	TRBV4-2	TRBJ2-7
ASSEGAGEKLF	.	11	TRBV7-2	TRBJ1-4
ASSLQQGDGTEAF	.	13	TRBV18	TRBJ1-1
ASSLGPGMNTEAF	.	13	TRBV5-1	TRBJ1-1
ASSEQGDNTEAF	.	12	TRBV6-1	TRBJ1-1
AWRGDRKGSPLH	.	12	TRBV30	TRBJ1-6
ASSVGQGNQPQH	.	12	TRBV9	TRBJ1-5
ASSQGQGEDNEQF	.	13	TRBV3-1/TRBV3-2	TRBJ2-1
ARTENNSPLH	.	10	TRBV5-4	TRBJ1-6
ASSLMGQRYNEQF	.	13	TRBV5-4	TRBJ2-1
ASSSRTLQETQY	.	12	TRBV7-9	TRBJ2-5
ASSYGLETGGYT	few	12	TRBV6-5	TRBJ1-2
ASSLDSHGADTQY	.	13	TRBV5-4	TRBJ2-3
ASRGQGAGYGYT	once	12	TRBV3-1/TRBV3-2	TRBJ1-2
ASSRKWAGGNTGELF	once	15	TRBV3-1/TRBV3-2	TRBJ2-2
ASAPEGAQH	.	9	TRBV28	TRBJ1-5
ASSFGELYGYT	few	11	TRBV5-6	TRBJ1-2
ASSPLEESEQF	.	11	TRBV6-5	TRBJ2-1
ASSFGTYNEQF	.	11	TRBV5-5	TRBJ2-1
ASSLVGGATVNYGYT	.	15	TRBV27	TRBJ1-2